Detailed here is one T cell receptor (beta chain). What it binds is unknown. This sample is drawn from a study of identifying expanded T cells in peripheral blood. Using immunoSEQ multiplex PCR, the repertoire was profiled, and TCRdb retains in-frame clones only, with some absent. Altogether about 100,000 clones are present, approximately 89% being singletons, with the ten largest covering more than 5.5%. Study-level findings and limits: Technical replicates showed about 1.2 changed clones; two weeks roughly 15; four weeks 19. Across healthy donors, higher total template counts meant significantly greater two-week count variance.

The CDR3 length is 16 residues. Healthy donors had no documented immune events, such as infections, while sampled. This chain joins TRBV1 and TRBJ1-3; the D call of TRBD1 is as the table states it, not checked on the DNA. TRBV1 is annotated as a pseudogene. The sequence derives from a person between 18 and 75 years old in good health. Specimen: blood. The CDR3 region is CTSSPKDRVPGNTIYF. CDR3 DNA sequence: TGCACCAGCAGCCCGAAAGACAGGGTCCCTGGAAACACCATATATTTT.